A single sample gave rise to the 4 T cell receptor beta chains below, sequenced in a study of blood T cell repertoires in COVID-19. Some clones are missing from TCRdb's copy, which holds only in-frame ones; the method was immunoSEQ multiplex PCR. Here the sample spans some 300,000 clones, more than 85% being singletons. The sequenced material came from peripheral blood. The source of these receptors is a man aged 65 to 85 with acute or convalescent COVID-19.

This clone was recorded only once. The chain employs TRBV7-3 and TRBJ2-1, with 10 bases identical to TRBD1. J lost 4 bases, V lost 6 bases, and 6 bases had no gene match. The germline V gene encodes CDR1 SGHTA and CDR2 FQGTGA. The CDR3 consists of 15 residues. CDR3 protein: CASSLTGGPYNEQFF. The CDR3 region has the DNA TGTGCCAGCAGTCTGACAGGGGGCCCGTACAATGAGCAGTTCTTC.

The J gene is TRBJ1-2, the V gene TRBV30; unclear D gene. With 2 bases removed from V and 8 bases from J, the gap between germline ends came to 12 bases. This CDR3 is built from 12 residues. Germline values: CDR1 GTSNPN, CDR2 SVGIG (reference sequence). The CDR3 bases are TGTGCCTGGAGTACCCGGGGTGGCGGCTACACCTTC. Its protein is CAWSTRGGGYTF.

The chain uses TRBV6-5 and TRBJ1-1; TRBD1 agrees at 10 bases. Germline V gene data show CDR1 as MNHEY and CDR2 as SVGAGI. The CDR3 contains 13 residues. Trimming cost V 6 bases and J 11 bases; bases outside gene matches: 9. The CDR3 DNA follows: TGTGCCAGCAGCCTCCGGGACAGGGGTGAGGCTTTCTTT. Its translation is CASSLRDRGEAFF.

CDR3 amino acids: CASSPLTGELGKETQYF. In nucleotides, the CDR3 is TGTGCCAGCTCACCTCTGACAGGGGAATTAGGTAAAGAGACCCAGTACTTC. The chain combines TRBV18 with TRBJ2-5; TRBD1 aligns across 8 bases. The CDR3 has 17 amino acids. J lost 3 bases, V lost 3 bases, and 12 bases had no gene match. CDR1 and CDR2 (germline): KGHSH, LQKENI.